The sample holds many counts of the clone carrying this TCR beta chain. The data were taken from a study of T cells after yellow fever vaccination. Germline CDR1 and CDR2: SGHTA and FQGNSA. This CDR3 has 14 amino acids. With V trimmed by 5 bases and J by 6 bases, 8 bases remained unmatched. Each CDR3 protein gets one entry after TCRdb re-called the 5' RACE reads with MiXCR. The profile shows more than 95,000 distinct CDR3 sequences, 6.5% to 9% of them singletons. This TCR was recovered from a young man who received the YFV17D yellow fever vaccine. The rearrangement uses TRBV7-2 and TRBJ2-5; 8 bases map to TRBD1. Sequenced here: CD4+ T cells sorted from PBMCs, sampled about 41 days after the first yellow fever vaccination. The CDR3 DNA reads as TGTGCCAGCAGCAAAACAGGGGGACCACAGACCCAGTACTTC. It codes for CASSKTGGPQTQYF.